The 17 T cell receptor beta chains below come from one sample, sequenced in a study of T cells after yellow fever vaccination. MiXCR, applied by TCRdb to the 5' RACE reads, yields one record per CDR3 protein. The table shows hundreds of thousands of distinct CDR3 sequences, with around 20% occurring only once. Sample: PBMCs, taken before the yellow fever booster vaccination. The receptor source for this set is a man between 18 and 35 years old who received the YFV17D yellow fever vaccine.

The chain combines TRBV12-3 or TRBV12-4 with TRBJ1-6; D is ambiguous. This CDR3 is built from 14 residues. V lost 5 bases and J 10 bases, leaving 15 bases between the germline ends. In nucleotides, the CDR3 is TGTGCCAGCAGTAATCAGGCTGGAGAGTCACCCCTCCACTTT. It is translated as CASSNQAGESPLHF.

This clonotype was observed a handful of times. The chain employs TRBV10-3 and TRBJ2-1; 12 bases map to TRBD2. The germline V gene encodes CDR1 ENHRY and CDR2 SYGVKD. V shed 2 bases, J shed 9 bases, and the junction held 5 bases outside the gene matches. This CDR3 is built from 15 residues. The CDR3 protein is CAISEGLAGGLEQFF. The CDR3 DNA is TGTGCCATCAGTGAGGGGCTAGCGGGGGGGCTTGAGCAGTTCTTC.

This clonotype appeared once. The J gene is TRBJ2-3, the V gene TRBV6-2 or TRBV6-3; 14 bases are shared with TRBD2. Germline V gene data show CDR1 as MNHEY and CDR2 as SVGEGT. After removal of 2 bases from V and 3 bases from J, the junction contained 10 bases not matched to a gene. The CDR3 sequence is 19 residues long. CDR3: CASSYTGTSGGGLTDTQYF. CDR3 nucleotides: TGTGCCAGCAGTTACACCGGGACTAGCGGGGGCGGACTGACAGATACGCAGTATTTT.

The chain recombines TRBV10-3 with TRBJ2-7; D unresolved. This CDR3 has 11 residues. Trimming pared 1 base from V and 5 bases from J, leaving 3 bases between. Germline loops: CDR1 ENHRY, CDR2 SYGVKD. The CDR3 DNA reads as TGTGCCATCAGTGAGTACGACGAGCAGTACTTC. Its protein is CAISEYDEQYF.

The V gene is TRBV4-3, the J gene TRBJ2-2; no reliable D call. This CDR3 has 14 residues. The V end lost 0 bases, the J end lost 3 bases, and 5 bases lay between the germline ends. Germline lookup yields CDR1 LGHNA and CDR2 YSLEER. The CDR3 bases are TGCGCCAGCAGCCAAGATGGGGACACCGGGGAGCTGTTTTTT. This gives the protein CASSQDGDTGELFF.

This clonotype was detected only a few times. CDR3: CASSVGGGVTVDTQYF. The CDR3 nucleotides are TGTGCCAGCAGCGTAGGAGGGGGGGTAACGGTGGATACGCAGTATTTT. The rearrangement joins TRBV9 to TRBJ2-3; possibly TRBD2 for D (7 bases). V was shortened by 0 bases and J by 6 bases, with 17 bases between the two germline ends. In germline, CDR1 is SGDLS, CDR2 YYNGEE. The CDR3 consists of 16 residues. The entire variable domain, with the rest obtained from reference TRBV9 and TRBJ2-3, is as follows: DSGVTQTPKHLITATGQRVTLRCSPRSGDLSVYWYQQSLDQGLQFLIQYYNGEERAKGNILERFSAQQFPDLHSELNLSSLELGDSALYFCASSVGGGVTVDTQYFGPGTRLTVL.

This clonotype was observed a handful of times. This chain links TRBV9 with TRBJ2-2, with D tentatively TRBD2 (6 bases). The germline CDR1 and CDR2 sequences are SGDLS and YYNGEE. CDR3 length: 16 residues. The ends were cut back, 0 bases at V and 2 bases at J, with 11 bases in the middle. The CDR3 sequence: CASSVVGGVNTGELFF. CDR3 sequence (DNA): TGTGCCAGCAGCGTAGTGGGGGGAGTTAACACCGGGGAGCTGTTTTTT.

This clonotype was counted between two and nine times. This rearrangement joins TRBV7-2 to TRBJ2-3; no clear D gene. The ends were cut back, 7 bases at V and 3 bases at J, with 11 bases in the middle. The CDR3 is made up of 13 amino acids. The germline V gene has CDR1 SGHTA and CDR2 FQGNSA. CDR3 bases: TGTGCCAGCACCTCCCCTACTACAGATACGCAGTATTTT. This encodes CASTSPTTDTQYF.

The chain carries TRBV20-1 and TRBJ2-3, with 8 bases that match TRBD2. This CDR3 spans 13 amino acids. The V gene end was trimmed by 7 bases and the J gene end by 2 bases; junction bases not matched to a gene: 5. CDR1 DFQATT and CDR2 SNEGSKA come from the germline V gene (reference sequence). CDR3 in DNA: TGCAGTGTCGGCGGGGGGCCCACAGATACGCAGTATTTT. It is translated as CSVGGGPTDTQYF.

There are many counts of this clonotype. CDR3 coding DNA: TGTGCCAGCAGTTCCCGGGGTTTGATAAACACTGAAGCTTTCTTT. It yields the protein CASSSRGLINTEAFF. This chain connects TRBV28 to TRBJ1-1; D is ambiguous. Trimming removed 4 bases at V and 2 bases at J, with 14 bases between. In germline, CDR1 is MDHEN, CDR2 SYDVKM. This CDR3 contains 15 residues. The full variable domain, completed using reference TRBV28 and TRBJ1-1, is DVKVTQSSRYLVKRTGEKVFLECVQDMDHENMFWYRQDPGLGLRLIYFSYDVKMKEKGDIPEGYSVSREKKERFSLILESASTNQTSMYLCASSSRGLINTEAFFGQGTRLTVV.

This clonotype was seen more than once but under ten times. The chain recombines TRBV7-6 with TRBJ2-5, with D hard to call. CDR1 and CDR2 from the germline V gene are SGHVS and FNYEAQ. CDR3 size: 14 residues. V lost 2 bases, J lost 5 bases, and 12 bases lay in between. The CDR3 reads CASSLWSERETQYF. The CDR3 region has the DNA TGTGCCAGCAGCTTATGGTCTGAGAGGGAGACCCAGTACTTC.

Concerning this clonotype itself: The germline gene is not matched at one end of the junction; a read error may be the cause. The J gene is TRBJ1-6, the V gene TRBV5-1; D not resolved. CDR1 and CDR2 (germline): SGHRS, YFSETQ. This CDR3 has 14 residues. The CDR3 is CASILAPNNSPLHF. In DNA form, the CDR3 reads TGCGCCAGCATCTTGGCACCGAATAATTCACCCCTCCACTTT.

The gene calls are TRBV5-1 and TRBJ2-5; maybe TRBD1 (6 bases). V was cut by 3 bases and J by 5 bases, with 14 bases left in between. The CDR3 length is 14 residues. In germline, CDR1 is SGHRS, CDR2 YFSETQ. The CDR3 protein is CASSWGYQGETQYF. CDR3 nucleotide sequence: TGCGCCAGCAGCTGGGGGTACCAGGGGGAGACCCAGTACTTC.

J is TRBJ1-5 and V is TRBV18; D is uncertain. V lost 5 bases to trimming and J lost 0 bases, with 17 bases between them. The CDR3 totals 17 residues. CDR1 and CDR2 (germline): KGHSH, LQKENI. The CDR3 here is CASSALGALRSNQPQHF. The CDR3 DNA follows: TGTGCCAGCTCAGCGTTGGGAGCGTTGCGTAGCAATCAGCCCCAGCATTTT.

This clonotype was seen only a few times. This rearrangement joins TRBV7-9 to TRBJ1-2; D uncertain. The germline V gene encodes CDR1 SEHNR and CDR2 FQNEAQ (reference sequence). The CDR3 extends over 14 amino acids. Trimming removed 5 bases at V and 8 bases at J, with 18 bases between. This CDR3 reads CASSPQPGRVGYTF. CDR3 nucleotides: TGTGCCAGCAGCCCCCAGCCCGGGAGGGTAGGCTACACCTTC. Complete variable domain (other parts from reference TRBV7-9 and TRBJ1-2): DTGVSQNPRHKITKRGQNVTFRCDPISEHNRLYWYRQTLGQGPEFLTYFQNEAQLEKSRLLSDRFSAERPKGSFSTLEIQRTEQGDSAMYLCASSPQPGRVGYTFGSGTRLTVV.

This clonotype showed up just a few times. This chain connects TRBV20-1 to TRBJ2-1; D remains ambiguous. The CDR3 sequence is 14 residues long. Trimming cost V 3 bases and J 0 bases, with 9 bases left between them. CDR1 and CDR2 (germline): DFQATT, SNEGSKA (reference sequence). Written as DNA, the CDR3 is TGCAGTGCTAGTCATTTGATCTCCTACAATGAGCAGTTCTTC. Translated: CSASHLISYNEQFF.

Ten or more counts support this clonotype. The chain combines TRBV5-1 with TRBJ2-6; 7 bases line up with TRBD1. Looked up from germline, CDR1 is SGHRS and CDR2 is YFSETQ. This CDR3 has 16 amino acids. Trimming took 4 bases from V and 4 from J; bases not matched to a gene: 8. In DNA form, the CDR3 reads TGCGCCAGCAGCGGTTCGACAGGGTCCGGGGCCAACGTCCTGACTTTC. Protein: CASSGSTGSGANVLTF.